The 10 T cell receptor beta chains below come from one sample, sequenced in a study of cytomegalovirus exposure and HLA in healthy donors. PCR involved 60 Vbeta and 13 Jbeta primers. The protocol was immunoSEQ multiplex PCR, while the TCRdb copy is restricted to in-frame clones and leaves out a portion. This repertoire includes around 150,000 clones. Material for sequencing was PBMCs. The receptors originated from a man aged 40-49 years in good health and CMV-seronegative.

J is TRBJ1-1 and V is TRBV7-9; no clear D. The V and J ends lost 1 base and 7 bases respectively, with 10 bases between them. There are 13 residues in the CDR3. Germline CDR1 reads SEHNR; CDR2 reads FQNEAQ (reference sequence). CDR3 DNA: TGTGCCAGCAGCTTAGAGGGCGGGAATGAAGCTTTCTTT. Translated: CASSLEGGNEAFF.

The rearrangement uses TRBV7-8 and TRBJ2-3, with 8 bases matching TRBD1. The CDR3 runs to 17 residues. Germline CDR1 SGHVS, CDR2 FQNEAQ. Unmatched junction bases numbered 8, after V lost 2 bases and J lost 1 base. DNA for the CDR3: TGTGCCAGCAGCTTAAGGTTACAGGGGGGCGGCACAGATACGCAGTATTTT. As protein: CASSLRLQGGGTDTQYF.

The chain carries TRBV6-6 and TRBJ1-2; the match to TRBD1 covers 8 bases. Germline CDR1 MNHNY, CDR2 SVGAGI (reference sequence). V gave up 8 bases and J gave up 12 bases; unmatched junction bases: 8. The CDR3 has 11 amino acids. The CDR3 region has the DNA TGTGCCAGCGGTGGGACAGGTGACGACACCTTC. Its protein is CASGGTGDDTF.

The rearrangement joins TRBV4-3 to TRBJ1-2; D possibly corresponds to TRBD1 (5 bases). The CDR3 runs 16 residues. The germline V gene encodes CDR1 LGHNA and CDR2 YSLEER. V was clipped by 0 bases and J by 4 bases, with 15 bases between them. The CDR3 reads CASSQDRQGGGYGYTF. CDR3 sequence (DNA): TGCGCCAGCAGCCAAGATCGTCAGGGAGGCGGCTATGGCTACACCTTC.

This sequence joins TRBV19 and TRBJ1-1, with TRBD1 matching 7 bases. Germline V CDR1 and CDR2: LNHDA, SQIVND (reference sequence). The CDR3 runs to 11 residues. Losses at the gene ends were 4 bases for V and 11 bases for J; bases not matched to a gene: 4. The CDR3 reads CASSRDSYAFF. The CDR3 DNA reads as TGTGCCAGTAGTAGGGACAGCTATGCTTTCTTT.

The CDR3 is CASSGGGWLDEKLFF. CDR3 DNA sequence: TGTGCCAGCAGCGGAGGGGGCTGGCTGGATGAAAAACTGTTTTTT. V gene TRBV9 combines with J gene TRBJ1-4; 7 bases are shared with TRBD1. The germline V gene encodes CDR1 SGDLS and CDR2 YYNGEE. The CDR3 runs to 15 residues. J lost 6 bases, V lost 3 bases, and 8 bases had no gene match.

The chain has TRBV7-3 and TRBJ2-5, with D maybe TRBD2 (6 bases). Germline CDR1 and CDR2: SGHTA and FQGTGA. The length of the CDR3 is 16 residues. V was shortened by 2 bases and J by 5 bases, with 18 bases between the two germline ends. The CDR3 region has the DNA TGTGCCAGCAGCTTAGGTGGCTTGGGGGGTCGGGAGACCCAGTACTTC. Translated, it gives CASSLGGLGGRETQYF.

The chain carries TRBV19 and TRBJ2-1; 8 bases match TRBD2. The CDR3 loop spans 16 amino acids. The junction had 10 bases not matched to a gene; V was cut back by 7 bases and J by 2 bases. CDR1 and CDR2 from the germline V gene are LNHDA and SQIVND (reference sequence). The CDR3 loop reads CASIPESGGAYNEQFF. In DNA, the CDR3 is TGTGCCAGTATCCCGGAAAGCGGGGGAGCCTACAATGAGCAGTTCTTC. The entire variable domain, with the rest obtained from reference TRBV19 and TRBJ2-1, is as follows: DGGITQSPKYLFRKEGQNVTLSCEQNLNHDAMYWYRQDPGQGLRLIYYSQIVNDFQKGDIAEGYSVSREKKESFPLTVTSAQKNPTAFYLCASIPESGGAYNEQFFGPGTRLTVL.

The CDR3 DNA reads as TGTGCCAGCAGTAAGGGACAGTCCACAGATACGCAGTATTTT. This translates into CASSKGQSTDTQYF. The V gene is TRBV6-5, the J gene TRBJ2-3, with 7 bases aligning to TRBD1. The V segment lost 5 bases and the J segment 2 bases; nucleotides outside the gene matches: 4. The V gene's germline CDR1 is MNHEY and CDR2 SVGAGI. The CDR3 covers 14 residues.

The CDR3 DNA reads as TGTGCCATCAGTGAGTCGACGGGGTCCAGGGGAGGCTACACCTTC. It translates to CAISESTGSRGGYTF. The chain recombines TRBV10-3 with TRBJ1-2; D is possibly TRBD1 (6 bases). V was pared by 0 bases and J by 8 bases, with 16 bases between. Germline V gene data show CDR1 as ENHRY and CDR2 as SYGVKD. The CDR3 is 15 residues long.